The rows below give T cell receptor beta chains drawn from one sample of a study of T cell responses to AZD1222 COVID-19 vaccine. Clones were read by immunoSEQ multiplex PCR, and TCRdb kept only the in-frame ones, dropping some. The table has over 45,000 clones, around 85% seen once. The sample in question was peripheral blood, obtained on day 0 of AZD1222 vaccination. These receptor sequences come from an adult in good health. Each CDR3 is given with its conserved first and last residue. Fields, in order: D gene, V gene, clone size, J gene, CDR3 protein. The D gene is left open where the match is weak. Clone size appears in some rows only: once, few, many, or a class for an expanded clone.

.	TRBV7-2	once	TRBJ1-5	CASSLGITGNQPQHF
.	TRBV12-3/TRBV12-4	.	TRBJ2-7	CASSQRSEQYF
.	TRBV7-3	.	TRBJ1-2	CASSLRQQGNGYTF
.	TRBV18	.	TRBJ2-6	CASSPLEGKAGANVLTF
.	TRBV27	.	TRBJ1-1	CASSFGGLNTEAFF
.	TRBV23-1	.	TRBJ2-3	CASRTNGPPDTQYF
.	TRBV3-1/TRBV3-2	.	TRBJ2-3	CASSQGITTDTQYF
TRBD1	TRBV5-4	.	TRBJ2-2	CASSRTGGNTGELFF
.	TRBV9	.	TRBJ2-7	CASTVDAKVTYEQYF
.	TRBV29-1	.	TRBJ1-2	CSVVDNYGYTF
.	TRBV30	.	TRBJ2-5	CAWRLGATQYF
.	TRBV18	.	TRBJ1-2	CASSPDRTSYGYTF
TRBD2	TRBV27	.	TRBJ2-7	CASSLSGLAPFYEQYF
.	TRBV18	.	TRBJ2-1	CASSPPGGQYNEQFF
TRBD2	TRBV30	.	TRBJ2-7	CAWSGSGNGQQYF
TRBD1	TRBV6-1	.	TRBJ1-3	CASSVRGWGSGNTIYF
TRBD1	TRBV3-1/TRBV3-2	once	TRBJ1-3	CASSQESDRGRNTIYF
TRBD1	TRBV6-5	once	TRBJ1-5	CATRTGHSNQPQHF
TRBD2	TRBV3-1/TRBV3-2	.	TRBJ2-2	CASSQTSGTSGTGELFF
TRBD2	TRBV29-1	.	TRBJ2-3	CSVGLAGGNTDTQYF
TRBD1	TRBV29-1	medium-sized	TRBJ2-6	CSVGTGGGANVLTF
.	TRBV11-2	.	TRBJ1-3	CASSFQEPGNTIYF
.	TRBV2	once	TRBJ1-2	CASSADVVVGYTF
.	TRBV30	.	TRBJ1-5	CAWAGVNQPQHF
.	TRBV6-5	.	TRBJ2-7	CASFGTLEGEQYF
TRBD1	TRBV6-6	.	TRBJ1-4	CASSSTGGANEKLFF
.	TRBV14	.	TRBJ2-7	CAPNYEQYF
.	TRBV12-3/TRBV12-4	.	TRBJ2-3	CASRYYTDTQYF
TRBD1	TRBV27	.	TRBJ1-2	CASSSPSSDRVDYTF